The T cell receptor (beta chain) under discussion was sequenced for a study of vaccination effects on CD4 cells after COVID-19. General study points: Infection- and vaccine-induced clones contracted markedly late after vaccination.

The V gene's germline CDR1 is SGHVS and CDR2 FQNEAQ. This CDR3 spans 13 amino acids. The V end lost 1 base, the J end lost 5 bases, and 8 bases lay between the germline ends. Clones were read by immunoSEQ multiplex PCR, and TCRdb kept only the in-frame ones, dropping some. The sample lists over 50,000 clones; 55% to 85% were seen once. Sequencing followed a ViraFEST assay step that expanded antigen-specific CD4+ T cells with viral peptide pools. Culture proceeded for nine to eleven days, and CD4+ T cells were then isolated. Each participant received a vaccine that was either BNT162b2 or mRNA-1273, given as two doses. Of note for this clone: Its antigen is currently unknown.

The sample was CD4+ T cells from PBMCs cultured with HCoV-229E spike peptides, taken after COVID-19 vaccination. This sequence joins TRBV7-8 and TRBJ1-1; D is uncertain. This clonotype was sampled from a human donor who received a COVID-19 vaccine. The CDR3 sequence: CASSLGFATEAFF. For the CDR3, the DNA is TGTGCCAGCAGCTTAGGTTTTGCAACTGAAGCTTTCTTT.